This T cell receptor (beta chain) was sequenced during a study of T cells in Graves' hyperthyroidism and ophthalmopathy. General observations from the study: Blood also showed most of the thyroid clonotypes that were expanded above 0.001.

This CDR3 region has 12 residues. Looked up from germline, CDR1 is ENHRY and CDR2 is SYGVKD. V shed 10 bases and J 8 bases; nucleotides not matched to a gene: 9. The table lists this clonotype with many counts. What it recognizes is unknown. Thyroid ultrasound and orbital computed tomography, with clinical symptoms and serum thyroxine and TRAb, informed diagnoses. RNA transcripts gave rise to amplified TCR beta CDR3 regions. A first-round RT-PCR of the TCR CDR3 used the HTBI primer set. TCRdb fed the multiplex PCR reads into MiXCR, producing one record per CDR3 protein. The data show around 300,000 distinct CDR3 sequences, roughly 13% seen once.

The source is a woman aged 40 to 50 with Graves' hyperthyroidism. Source material: blood. The chain recombines TRBV10-3 with TRBJ1-2, with TRBD1 identical over 8 bases. The CDR3 protein is CATVDRAKGYTF. The CDR3 nucleotides read TGTGCCACGGTGGACAGGGCCAAGGGCTACACCTTC.